The rows below give T cell receptor beta chains drawn from one sample of a study of graft-versus-host responses after intestinal transplantation. These receptors are not linked to any known antigen. The protocol was immunoSEQ multiplex PCR, while the TCRdb copy is restricted to in-frame clones and leaves out a portion. This table holds around 110,000 clones, just over 90% found once. The specimen was unstimulated CD4+ T cells sorted from spleen or lymph node cells, collected before intestinal transplant. The receptors stem from a human donor who received an intestinal transplant. Both conserved end residues are part of each CDR3. The order of the fields is D gene, clone size, J gene, V gene, CDR3 DNA, CDR3 protein. A D gene is named only where the DNA matches it firmly. Clone size is stated in some rows and not others, as once, few, many or a class when expanded.

>-|-|TRBJ2-1|TRBV7-2
TGTGCCAGCAGAAACGGTCGGGGGAACAATGAGCAGTTCTTC
CASRNGRGNNEQFF
>-|once|TRBJ2-3|TRBV18
TGTGCCAGCTCACCCCGGAACGGAGCTACAGATACGCAGTATTTT
CASSPRNGATDTQYF
>-|once|TRBJ1-6|TRBV25-1
TGTGCCAGCAGTGAATACGTCACAACCAATTCACCCCTCCACTTT
CASSEYVTTNSPLHF
>-|once|TRBJ2-3|TRBV27
TGTGCCAGCAGTACGGAACAGGGCCTCACAGATACGCAGTATTTT
CASSTEQGLTDTQYF
>TRBD1|few|TRBJ1-5|TRBV29-1
TGCAGCGTCGCAGGGGGCTCGACGGAGCCCCAGCATTTT
CSVAGGSTEPQHF
>TRBD1|once|TRBJ1-5|TRBV19
TGTGCCACCCAACCCGACAGGGGTGGTCAGCCCCAGCATTTT
CATQPDRGGQPQHF
>TRBD1|-|TRBJ2-7|TRBV2
TGTGCCAGCAGCTCCCGGACAGGGGGCGAGCAGTACTTC
CASSSRTGGEQYF
>-|-|TRBJ1-5|TRBV28
TGTGCCAGCAGTTTAAGGCCCCCCAACAGGATAGGCAATCAGCCCCAGCATTTT
CASSLRPPNRIGNQPQHF
>TRBD2|-|TRBJ2-5|TRBV5-4
TGTGCCAGCAGCTTGGTGCGGGGGGGCCGGGAGACCCAGTACTTC
CASSLVRGGRETQYF
>-|-|TRBJ1-1|TRBV6-6
TGTGCCAGCACCCCTCGGGGGTACATGAACACTGAAGCTTTCTTT
CASTPRGYMNTEAFF
>TRBD2|-|TRBJ2-5|TRBV5-1
TGCGCCAGCAGCCTGCGCGGGGGGCGAGAGACCCAGTACTTC
CASSLRGGRETQYF
>-|-|TRBJ2-7|TRBV29-1
TGCAGCGTTGGAGGAGGGGTACTCGAGCAGTACTTC
CSVGGGVLEQYF
>TRBD2|few|TRBJ2-7|TRBV5-1
TGCGCCAGCAGCTTGACTAGCGGGAGCGAGCAGTACTTC
CASSLTSGSEQYF
>-|-|TRBJ2-3|TRBV18
TGTGCCAGCTCACCAATCGGGGCTAGCGAGACAGATACGCAGTATTTT
CASSPIGASETDTQYF
>TRBD1|-|TRBJ2-7|TRBV2
TGTGCCAGCAGTTCCACAGGGGAATACGAGCAGTACTTC
CASSSTGEYEQYF
>-|-|TRBJ1-4|TRBV29-1
TGCAGCGTTGAAGGTACAGGGAATGAAAAACTGTTTTTT
CSVEGTGNEKLFF
>TRBD1|-|TRBJ1-6|TRBV5-8
TGTGCCAGCAGCCCCGGGACAGGGGTCTATAATTCACCCCTCCACTTT
CASSPGTGVYNSPLHF